This T cell receptor beta chain comes out of a study of blood T cell repertoires in COVID-19. Overall study context: Both acute and convalescent COVID-19 samples were obtained from the United States, Italy and Spain. Sources were T cells, B-cell-depleted T cells, or PBMCs; the material itself was cDNA or gDNA.

In the authors' methods: Cell counts per sample came from amplifying reference gene primers. The assay was immunoSEQ multiplex PCR, and TCRdb's table has in-frame clones only and misses some. The V and J calls and the clone size are those of that table, but D and trimming were determined from the DNA. The data show approximately 45,000 clones, around 83% seen once. Germline V gives CDR1 LNHDA, CDR2 SQIVND (reference sequence). This CDR3 is 15 amino acids long. Deletions cut 5 bases from V and 0 bases from J, with 11 bases between. The specimen sequenced was peripheral blood. This sequence joins TRBV19 and TRBJ1-3; TRBD1 is a possible D gene (5 bases). This TCR was sampled from a woman older than 75 with acute or convalescent COVID-19. The CDR3 sequence: CASSPGFGSGNTIYF. DNA for the CDR3: TGTGCCAGTAGTCCAGGGTTCGGCTCTGGAAACACCATATATTTT.